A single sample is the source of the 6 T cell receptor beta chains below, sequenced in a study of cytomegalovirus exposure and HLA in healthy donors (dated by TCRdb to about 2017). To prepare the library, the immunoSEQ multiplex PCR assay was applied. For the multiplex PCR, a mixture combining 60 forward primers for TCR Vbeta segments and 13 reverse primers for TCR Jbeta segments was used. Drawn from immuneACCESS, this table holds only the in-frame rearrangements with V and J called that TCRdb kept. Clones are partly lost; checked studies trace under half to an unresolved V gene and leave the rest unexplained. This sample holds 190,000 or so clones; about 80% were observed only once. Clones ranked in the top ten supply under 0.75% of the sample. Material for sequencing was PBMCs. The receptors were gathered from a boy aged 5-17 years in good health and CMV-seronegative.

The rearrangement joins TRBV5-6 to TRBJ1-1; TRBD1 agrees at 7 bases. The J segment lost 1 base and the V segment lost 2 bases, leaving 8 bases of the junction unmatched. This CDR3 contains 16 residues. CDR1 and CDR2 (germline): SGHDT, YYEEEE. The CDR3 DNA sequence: TGTGCCAGCAGCTTTGGGGCGTACAGGGGGAACACTGAAGCTTTCTTT. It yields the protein CASSFGAYRGNTEAFF.

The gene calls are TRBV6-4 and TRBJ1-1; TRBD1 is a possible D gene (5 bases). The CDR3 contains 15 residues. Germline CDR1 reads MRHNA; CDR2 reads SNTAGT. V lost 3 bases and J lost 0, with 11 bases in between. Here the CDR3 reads CASSEGRQLNTEAFF. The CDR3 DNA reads TGTGCCAGCAGTGAAGGCAGACAGTTGAACACTGAAGCTTTCTTT.

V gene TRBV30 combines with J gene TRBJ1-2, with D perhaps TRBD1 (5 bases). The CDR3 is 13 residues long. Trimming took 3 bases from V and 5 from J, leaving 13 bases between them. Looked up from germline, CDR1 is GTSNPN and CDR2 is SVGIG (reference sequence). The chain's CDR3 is CAWRAQGLYGYTF. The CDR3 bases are TGTGCCTGGAGAGCGCAGGGTCTTTATGGCTACACCTTC.

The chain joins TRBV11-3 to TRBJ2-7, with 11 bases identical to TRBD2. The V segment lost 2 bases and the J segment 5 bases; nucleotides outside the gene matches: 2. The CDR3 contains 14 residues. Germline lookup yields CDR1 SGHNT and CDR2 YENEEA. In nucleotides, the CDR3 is TGTGCCAGCAGCTTAACTAGCGGGAGTAACGAGCAGTACTTC. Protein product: CASSLTSGSNEQYF.

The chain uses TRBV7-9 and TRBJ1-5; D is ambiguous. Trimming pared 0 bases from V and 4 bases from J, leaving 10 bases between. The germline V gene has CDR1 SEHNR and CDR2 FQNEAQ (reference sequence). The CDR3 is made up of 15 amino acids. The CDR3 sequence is CASSLAMAGNQPQHF. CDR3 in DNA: TGTGCCAGCAGCTTAGCGATGGCGGGGAATCAGCCCCAGCATTTT.

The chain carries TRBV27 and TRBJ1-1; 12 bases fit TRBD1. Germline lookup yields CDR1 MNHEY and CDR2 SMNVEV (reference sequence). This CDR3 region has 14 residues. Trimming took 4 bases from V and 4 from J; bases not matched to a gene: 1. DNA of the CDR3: TGTGCCAGCAGTTGGGACAGGGGGCCCACTGAAGCTTTCTTT. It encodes CASSWDRGPTEAFF.